The sequence of this T cell receptor beta chain was determined in a study of shared clonotypes between healthy human individuals. Findings and limits, study-wide: Inspection by rarefaction showed sorted-subset sequencing to be incomplete despite large depth.

Concerning this clone: Its antigen remains unknown.

The CDR3 runs to 14 residues. V lost 3 bases and J 3 bases, leaving 12 bases between the germline ends. Germline assignment: CDR1 LNHDA and CDR2 SQIVND (reference sequence). Measured with immunoSEQ multiplex PCR; TCRdb has only the in-frame clones, and not every one. Of millions of clones detected, 85% to 95% appear once; the ten largest clones hold 0.13%. The origin of this receptor is a man aged 18 to 35 in good health. V and J are TRBV19 and TRBJ2-7; D may be TRBD1 (6 bases). The material sequenced was naive CD4+ T cells sorted from blood. Subset here: CD45RA+ positively selected. This CDR3 reads CASSIAGAGYEQYF. The CDR3 nucleotides read TGTGCCAGTAGTATTGCAGGGGCTGGCTACGAGCAGTACTTC.